Listed here is a single TCR beta chain. As yet, its antigen is unknown. V trimming: 5 bases; J trimming: 10 bases; junction bases outside the gene matches: 11. The CDR3 has 15 amino acids. Germline lookup yields CDR1 LGHDT and CDR2 YNNKEL (reference sequence). This entry comes from a study of blood T cells in healthy people across ages. Broader study findings: Compared with aged donors, long-lived donors showed fewer expanded clones, suggesting selection.

Primed by a sample-barcoded 5' primer and a J-beta primer mix, a second PCR proceeded for roughly 7 to 11 cycles. TCRdb independently ran MiXCR on the 5' RACE reads; one entry per CDR3 protein. The sample records some 1.5 million distinct CDR3 sequences, approximately 30% being singletons. The V call is TRBV3-1, the J call TRBJ2-1; TRBD1 aligns across 10 bases. This clonotype originated in a woman aged 25 to 39 in good health. The material sequenced was blood. The CDR3 nucleotides are TGTGCCAGCAGCGGCCGGGACAGGGGTGGAGCAGAGCAGTTCTTC. Residues: CASSGRDRGGAEQFF.